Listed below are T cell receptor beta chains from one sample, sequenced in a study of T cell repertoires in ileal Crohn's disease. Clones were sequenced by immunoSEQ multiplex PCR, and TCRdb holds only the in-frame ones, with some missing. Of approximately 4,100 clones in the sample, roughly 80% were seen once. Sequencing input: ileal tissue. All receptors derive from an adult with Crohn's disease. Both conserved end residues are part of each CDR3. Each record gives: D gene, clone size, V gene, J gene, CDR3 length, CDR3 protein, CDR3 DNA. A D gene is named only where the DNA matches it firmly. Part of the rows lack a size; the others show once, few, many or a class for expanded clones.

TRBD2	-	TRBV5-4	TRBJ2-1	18	CASSSPGLLAGGYDEQFF	TGTGCCAGCAGCTCTCCCGGCCTCCTAGCGGGGGGGTACGATGAGCAGTTCTTC
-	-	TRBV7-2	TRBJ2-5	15	CASSLIGSNERTQYF	TGTGCCAGCAGCTTAATCGGGTCCAATGAGAGAACCCAGTACTTC
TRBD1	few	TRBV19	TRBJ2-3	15	CASSIGDRDTDTQYF	TGTGCCAGTAGTATCGGGGACAGGGACACAGATACGCAGTATTTT
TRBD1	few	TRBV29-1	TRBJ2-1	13	CSVDRGDYNEQFF	TGCAGCGTGGACAGGGGAGACTACAATGAGCAGTTCTTC
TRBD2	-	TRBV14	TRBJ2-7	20	CASSQDSRGLAGGITYEQYF	TGTGCCAGCAGCCAAGATTCTCGGGGGCTAGCGGGAGGGATTACCTACGAGCAGTACTTC
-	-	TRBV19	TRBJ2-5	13	CASSWGGRETQYF	TGTGCCAGTTCGTGGGGGGGCCGGGAGACCCAGTACTTC
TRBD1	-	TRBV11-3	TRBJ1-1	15	CASSLVRQGRGEAFF	TGTGCCAGCAGCTTAGTACGACAGGGGAGAGGTGAAGCTTTCTTT
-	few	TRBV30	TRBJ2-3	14	CAWSPPYITDTQYF	TGTGCCTGGAGTCCCCCCTATATCACAGATACGCAGTATTTT
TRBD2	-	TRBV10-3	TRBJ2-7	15	CAISGGGSITGEQYF	TGTGCCATCAGTGGGGGCGGGAGCATAACCGGGGAGCAGTACTTC
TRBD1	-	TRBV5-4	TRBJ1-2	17	CASSPGTAPGLYYGYTF	TGTGCCAGCAGCCCTGGGACAGCCCCCGGGCTCTACTATGGCTACACCTTC
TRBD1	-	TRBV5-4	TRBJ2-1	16	CASSLRTGGSYNEQFF	TGTGCCAGCAGCTTGAGGACAGGAGGCTCCTACAATGAGCAGTTCTTC
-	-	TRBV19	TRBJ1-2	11	CASSIGDGYTF	TGTGCCAGTAGTATAGGAGATGGCTACACCTTC
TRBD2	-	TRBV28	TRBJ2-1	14	CASRKLAGDNEQFF	TGTGCCAGCAGGAAACTAGCGGGAGATAATGAGCAGTTCTTC
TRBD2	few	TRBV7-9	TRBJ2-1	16	CASSQATSGGYNEQFF	TGTGCCAGCAGCCAAGCCACTAGCGGGGGATACAATGAGCAGTTCTTC
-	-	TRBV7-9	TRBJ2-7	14	CASSAQGGSYEQYF	TGTGCCAGCAGCGCTCAGGGGGGTTCCTACGAGCAGTACTTC
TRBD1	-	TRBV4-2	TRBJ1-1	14	CASSHWGQITEAFF	TGTGCCAGCAGCCACTGGGGACAGATCACTGAAGCTTTCTTT
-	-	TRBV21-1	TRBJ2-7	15	CASSKAERESYEQYF	TGTGCCAGCAGCAAAGCTGAGCGGGAAAGCTACGAGCAGTACTTC
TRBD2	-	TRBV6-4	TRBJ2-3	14	CASSERGGTDTQYF	TGTGCCAGCAGTGAGCGGGGGGGCACAGATACGCAGTATTTT
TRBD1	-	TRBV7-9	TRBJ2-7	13	CASSFGTDYEQYF	TGTGCCAGCAGCTTCGGGACAGACTACGAGCAGTACTTC
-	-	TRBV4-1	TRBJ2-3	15	CASSQEGLGQDTQYF	TGCGCCAGCAGCCAAGAAGGACTAGGACAGGATACGCAGTATTTT
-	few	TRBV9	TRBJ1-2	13	CASSPDSNYGYTF	TGTGCCAGCAGTCCTGACAGCAACTATGGCTACACCTTC
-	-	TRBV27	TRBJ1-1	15	CASRWRGGWNTEAFF	TGTGCCAGCAGATGGAGGGGCGGGTGGAACACTGAAGCTTTCTTT
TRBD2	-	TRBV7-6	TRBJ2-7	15	CASSGSGRSSYEQYF	TGTGCCAGCAGTGGTAGCGGGCGAAGCTCCTACGAGCAGTACTTC
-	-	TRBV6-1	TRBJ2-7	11	CASTAAYEQYF	TGTGCCAGCACCGCAGCCTACGAGCAGTACTTC
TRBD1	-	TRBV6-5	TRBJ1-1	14	CASGTGTGGTEAFF	TGTGCCAGCGGGACCGGGACAGGGGGCACTGAAGCTTTCTTT
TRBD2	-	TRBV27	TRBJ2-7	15	CASSLTGLGSYEQYF	TGTGCCAGCAGTTTGACGGGACTAGGCTCATACGAGCAGTACTTC
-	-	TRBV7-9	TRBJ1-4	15	CASSLVLGGKEKLFF	TGTGCCAGCAGCTTAGTTCTGGGAGGGAAAGAAAAACTGTTTTTT
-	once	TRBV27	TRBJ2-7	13	CASRGDSSYEQYF	TGTGCCAGCAGAGGGGACTCTTCCTACGAGCAGTACTTC
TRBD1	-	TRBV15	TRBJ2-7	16	CATSREWGTGIHEQYF	TGTGCCACCAGCAGAGAGTGGGGGACAGGGATCCACGAGCAGTACTTC
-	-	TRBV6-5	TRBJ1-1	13	CASRQLMNTEAFF	TGTGCCAGCAGGCAACTGATGAACACTGAAGCTTTCTTT
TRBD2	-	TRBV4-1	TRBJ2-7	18	CASSRGLAGGTISYEQYF	TGCGCCAGCAGCCGGGGACTAGCGGGAGGTACTATATCCTACGAGCAGTACTTC
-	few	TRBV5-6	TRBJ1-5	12	CASSLQDQPQHF	TGTGCCAGCAGCTTACAGGATCAGCCCCAGCATTTT
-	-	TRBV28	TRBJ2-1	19	CASSLRSYGPALTYNEQFF	TGTGCCAGCAGTTTACGCTCTTATGGGCCAGCTCTGACCTACAATGAGCAGTTCTTC
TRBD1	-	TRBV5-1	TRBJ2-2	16	CASSPGTETSTGELFF	TGCGCCAGCAGTCCCGGGACAGAAACAAGCACCGGGGAGCTGTTTTTT
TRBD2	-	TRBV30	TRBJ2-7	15	CAWSRQRGLDYEQYF	TGTGCCTGGAGTCGTCAGCGGGGTTTAGACTACGAGCAGTACTTC
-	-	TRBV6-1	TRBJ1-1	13	CASSYRESTEAFF	TGTGCCAGCAGCTACAGGGAGAGCACTGAAGCTTTCTTT
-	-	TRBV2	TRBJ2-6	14	CASSDSSGANVLTF	TGTGCCAGCAGTGACAGTTCTGGGGCCAACGTCCTGACTTTC
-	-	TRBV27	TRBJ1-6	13	CASRKGSGSPLHF	TGTGCCAGCAGAAAGGGGTCAGGTTCACCCCTCCACTTT
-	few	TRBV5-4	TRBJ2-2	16	CASNMESGIRTGELFF	TGTGCCAGCAATATGGAATCCGGGATCAGGACCGGGGAGCTGTTTTTT
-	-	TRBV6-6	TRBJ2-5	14	CASSYERTKETQYF	TGTGCCAGCAGTTACGAACGGACAAAAGAGACCCAGTACTTC
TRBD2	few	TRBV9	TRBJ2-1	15	CASSAGTSGIYEQFF	TGTGCCAGCAGCGCCGGGACTAGCGGGATCTATGAGCAGTTCTTC
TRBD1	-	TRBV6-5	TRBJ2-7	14	CASSYGQGNYEQYF	TGTGCCAGCAGTTACGGACAGGGGAACTACGAGCAGTACTTC
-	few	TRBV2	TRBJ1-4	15	CASSSLDSPEEKLFF	TGTGCCAGCAGTTCCCTGGACAGCCCGGAGGAAAAACTGTTTTTT
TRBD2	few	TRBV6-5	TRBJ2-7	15	CASSYRASGSFGQYF	TGTGCCAGCAGTTACCGCGCTAGCGGGAGTTTCGGGCAGTACTTC
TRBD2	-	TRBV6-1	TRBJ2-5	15	CASSEVAGGQETQYF	TGTGCCAGCAGTGAAGTAGCGGGGGGACAAGAGACCCAGTACTTC
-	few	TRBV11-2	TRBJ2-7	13	CASSLTGPYEQYF	TGTGCCAGCAGTCTCACAGGGCCCTACGAGCAGTACTTC
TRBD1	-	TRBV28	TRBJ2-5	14	CASSGGTGRETQYF	TGTGCCAGCAGTGGCGGGACAGGGCGAGAGACCCAGTACTTC
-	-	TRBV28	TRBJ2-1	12	CASRPALDEQFF	TGTGCCAGCAGGCCTGCACTAGATGAGCAGTTCTTC
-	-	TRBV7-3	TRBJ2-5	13	CASSPGAQETQYF	TGTGCCAGCAGCCCAGGCGCCCAAGAGACCCAGTACTTC
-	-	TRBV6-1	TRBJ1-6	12	CASSEEPLALHF	TGTGCCAGCAGTGAGGAGCCCTTGGCCCTCCACTTT